One and the same sample provided the 20 T cell receptor beta chains below, sequenced in a study of identical twins. MiXCR was run by TCRdb on the 5' RACE reads, yielding one entry per CDR3 protein. The profile shows 400,000 to 550,000 distinct CDR3 sequences, about 20% of them singletons. This sample was also put to use in a study of T cells expressing NK-cell markers.

The sequenced sample was CD4+ T cells sorted from blood. The receptor set was obtained from a woman aged 18-29 years in good health.

The chain joins TRBV20-1 to TRBJ2-1; TRBD2 is a possible D gene (5 bases). V lost 1 base and J 3 bases, leaving 16 bases between the germline ends. The CDR3 sequence is 16 residues long. CDR1 is DFQATT and CDR2 is SNEGSKA in the germline V gene (reference sequence). The CDR3 DNA reads TGCAGTGCTAGAGCGTCTCGAGCGGCACTCTACAATGAGCAGTTCTTC. Its protein is CSARASRAALYNEQFF.

This clonotype came up many times. The chain links TRBV29-1 to TRBJ1-1, with D maybe TRBD1 (5 bases). With 7 bases removed from V and 0 bases from J, the gap between germline ends came to 18 bases. Looked up from germline, CDR1 is SQVTM and CDR2 is ANQGSEA. The CDR3 is made up of 15 amino acids. CDR3 loop: CSARQGWGMNTEAFF. The DNA of the CDR3 is TGCAGCGCCCGGCAGGGTTGGGGCATGAACACTGAAGCTTTCTTT.

The chain employs TRBV20-1 and TRBJ1-2; tentative D call: TRBD1 (5 bases). The V gene lost 3 bases and the J gene lost 3 bases, with 14 bases spanning the gap. This CDR3 has 14 amino acids. CDR1 and CDR2 (germline): DFQATT, SNEGSKA (reference sequence). The DNA of the CDR3 is TGCAGTGCTAGGGGACGGAGAAACTACTATGGCTACACCTTC. It codes for CSARGRRNYYGYTF.

This clonotype was found a few times. V is TRBV19 and J is TRBJ1-6; D possibly corresponds to TRBD1 (6 bases). CDR1 LNHDA and CDR2 SQIVND come from the germline V gene (reference sequence). Between the trimmed V and J ends, which lost 6 bases and 6 bases, there was a span of 15 bases. The CDR3 is made up of 15 amino acids. The CDR3 here is CASSLLGTTNSPLHF. The DNA for the CDR3 is TGTGCCAGTAGCTTGTTGGGGACAACTAATTCACCCCTCCACTTT.

V gene TRBV5-1 combines with J gene TRBJ2-1; 8 nucleotides agree with TRBD2. CDR1 is SGHRS and CDR2 is YFSETQ in the germline V gene. The CDR3 totals 15 residues. Losses at the gene ends were 1 base for V and 6 bases for J; bases not matched to a gene: 6. CDR3 nucleotide sequence: TGCGCCAGCAGCTTGTTCGGGGGGGCCGCCAATGAGCAGTTCTTC. Amino acids: CASSLFGGAANEQFF. The variable domain in full, completed from reference TRBV5-1 and TRBJ2-1, reads KAGVTQTPRYLIKTRGQQVTLSCSPISGHRSVSWYQQTPGQGLQFLFEYFSETQRNKGNFPGRFSGRQFSNSRSEMNVSTLELGDSALYLCASSLFGGAANEQFFGPGTRLTVL.

The rearrangement links TRBV5-5 to TRBJ1-5; D perhaps matches TRBD1 (5 bases). The CDR3 spans 16 residues. With 4 bases removed from V and 1 base from J, the gap between germline ends came to 15 bases. The germline CDR1 and CDR2 sequences are SGHKS and YYEKEE (reference sequence). The CDR3 loop reads CASSPSGGGSNQPQHF. The CDR3 DNA is TGTGCCAGCAGCCCTTCGGGGGGAGGAAGCAATCAGCCCCAGCATTTT.

The V call is TRBV20-1, the J call TRBJ2-1; the D is unclear. Germline CDR1 reads DFQATT; CDR2 reads SNEGSKA (reference sequence). The CDR3 has 12 amino acids. The V end was cut by 6 bases, the J end by 4 bases, with 10 bases between. The CDR3 sequence is CSAVRNYNEQFF. The DNA of the CDR3 is TGCAGTGCCGTCCGGAATTACAATGAGCAGTTCTTC.

The sample holds one count of this clonotype. The chain is built from TRBV30 and TRBJ2-5, with a weak D call TRBD2 (6 bases). The V and J ends lost 6 bases and 5 bases respectively, with 16 bases between them. Germline-derived CDR1 and CDR2 are GTSNPN and SVGIG (reference sequence). CDR3 length: 13 residues. This CDR3 is CACYRDFGETQYF. In DNA, the CDR3 is TGTGCCTGTTACCGGGACTTCGGGGAGACCCAGTACTTC.

The chain uses TRBV9 and TRBJ2-1, with TRBD2 identical over 9 bases. The CDR3 is made up of 15 amino acids. Germline-derived CDR1 and CDR2 are SGDLS and YYNGEE. Losses at the gene ends were 0 bases for V and 5 bases for J; bases not matched to a gene: 3. This chain's CDR3 is CASSVGSGGHNEQFF. The CDR3 DNA follows: TGTGCCAGCAGCGTAGGTAGCGGGGGCCACAATGAGCAGTTCTTC.

This chain connects TRBV18 to TRBJ2-2; tentative D call: TRBD2 (5 bases). V was trimmed by 0 bases and J by 3 bases, leaving 14 bases between them. CDR3 length equals 17 residues. CDR1 is KGHSH and CDR2 is LQKENI in the germline V gene. CDR3 loop: CASSPPEALWDTGELFF. For the CDR3, the DNA is TGTGCCAGCTCACCACCGGAGGCGCTCTGGGACACCGGGGAGCTGTTTTTT.

J is TRBJ2-1 and V is TRBV20-1; 14 positions agree with TRBD2. The ends lost 0 bases at V and 3 bases at J; junction bases unmatched: 10. CDR3 size: 19 residues. Germline loops: CDR1 DFQATT, CDR2 SNEGSKA (reference sequence). The CDR3: CSARDIGTSGRWGYNEQFF. In DNA, the CDR3 is TGCAGTGCTAGAGATATAGGGACTAGCGGGAGATGGGGCTACAATGAGCAGTTCTTC.

The chain uses TRBV29-1 and TRBJ2-7; 8 nucleotides line up with TRBD2. Germline V lookup: CDR1 SQVTM, CDR2 ANQGSEA. The CDR3 is 14 residues long. Trimming removed 7 bases from V and 3 bases from J; junction bases left unmatched: 11. The CDR3 coding sequence is TGCAGCGCCGCCCGGGCGGGAGGACGCTACGAGCAGTACTTC. This translates into CSAARAGGRYEQYF.

The V call is TRBV5-1, the J call TRBJ1-2, with TRBD1 matching over 7 bases. The CDR3 spans 12 residues. V was clipped by 5 bases and J by 7 bases; unmatched bases: 5. Germline V gene sequence: CDR1 SGHRS, CDR2 YFSETQ. The CDR3 coding sequence is TGCGCCAGCAGAGGACAGGCGAGTGGCTACACCTTC. Protein: CASRGQASGYTF.

This clonotype appeared a single time. The rearrangement joins TRBV3-1 to TRBJ1-6; 8 nucleotides align to TRBD1. The germline V gene encodes CDR1 LGHDT and CDR2 YNNKEL (reference sequence). Germline trimming cut 4 bases from V and 3 bases from J; bases unmatched to any gene: 5. The CDR3 totals 16 residues. The chain's CDR3 is CASSRRTGIYNSPLHF. The CDR3, as DNA: TGTGCCAGCAGCCGGCGGACAGGGATCTATAATTCACCCCTCCACTTT.

The chain is built from TRBV27 and TRBJ2-5; D is possibly TRBD1 (5 bases). This CDR3 is 15 amino acids long. CDR1 is MNHEY, CDR2 SMNVEV, per germline (reference sequence). The V end was cut by 2 bases, the J end by 1 base, with 11 bases between. The CDR3 reads CASSLLGVGQETQYF. Written as DNA, the CDR3 is TGTGCCAGCAGTTTACTAGGGGTGGGCCAAGAGACCCAGTACTTC.

This clonotype was detected many times. This rearrangement joins TRBV12-3 or TRBV12-4 to TRBJ2-1; D call uncertain. V lost 5 bases to trimming and J lost 0 bases, with 5 bases between them. The CDR3 is 13 amino acids. CDR3 loop: CASSKSSYNEQFF. The CDR3 region has the DNA TGTGCCAGCAGTAAGAGCTCCTACAATGAGCAGTTCTTC.

This rearrangement joins TRBV7-2 to TRBJ2-3, with D perhaps assigned TRBD1 or TRBD2 (5 bases each). The V end lost 1 base, the J end lost 4 bases, and 15 bases lay between the germline ends. The CDR3 is 16 amino acids. Germline CDR1 and CDR2: SGHTA and FQGNSA. CDR3 DNA sequence: TGTGCCAGCAGCTTAGAGGCCCGTCGGGGCTCAGATACGCAGTATTTT. Residues: CASSLEARRGSDTQYF.

This chain connects TRBV6-6 to TRBJ2-3; 7 bases match TRBD2. Trimming took 11 bases from V and 0 from J; bases not matched to a gene: 5. CDR1 MNHNY and CDR2 SVGAGI come from the germline V gene (reference sequence). The CDR3 spans 13 residues. The CDR3: CASGGVSTDTQYF. The CDR3 DNA sequence: TGTGCCTCTGGGGGGGTCAGCACAGATACGCAGTATTTT.

The chain carries TRBV7-2 and TRBJ2-7; D may correspond to TRBD1 or TRBD2 (5 bases each). Trimming shortened V by 5 bases and J by 6 bases, and 17 bases separated the two germline ends. Germline CDR1 is SGHTA and CDR2 is FQGNSA. CDR3 length: 14 amino acids. The CDR3 DNA reads as TGTGCCAGCAGCCCCGCCGGGACCTCCGCCGAGCAGTACTTC. Translating gives CASSPAGTSAEQYF. Complete variable domain (other parts from reference TRBV7-2 and TRBJ2-7): GAGVSQSPSNKVTEKGKDVELRCDPISGHTALYWYRQSLGQGLEFLIYFQGNSAPDKSGLPSDRFSAERTGGSVSTLTIQRTQQEDSAVYLCASSPAGTSAEQYFGPGTRLTVT.

This clonotype was detected only a few times. CDR3 sequence reads: CASSFRGLYGYTF. The CDR3 DNA follows: TGTGCCAGCAGTTTTAGGGGCCTCTATGGCTACACCTTC. The rearrangement uses TRBV12-3 or TRBV12-4 and TRBJ1-2; possible D gene TRBD1, 5 bases. This CDR3 has 13 amino acids. The germline V and J ends were trimmed by 3 bases and 4 bases, with 9 bases remaining between them.